These T cell receptor beta chains were read from a single sample in a study of CD8 T cells in Susac syndrome. TCRdb itself ran the immunoSEQ multiplex PCR reads through MiXCR, one entry per CDR3 protein. The sample yields 150,000 to 200,000 distinct CDR3 sequences, about 91% seen once. What was sequenced was CD4+ T cells from PBMCs. These receptors originate from a human donor with Susac syndrome. CDR3s include the opening cysteine and the closing phenylalanine or tryptophan. The D gene is left open where the match is weak. Not every row has a clone size; where given, it reads once, few, many or a size class.

cdr3_length	v_call	clone_size	d_call	j_call	cdr3_aa	cdr3_nt
14	TRBV12-3/TRBV12-4	.	.	TRBJ1-1	CASSFQGRVTEAFF	TGTGCCAGCAGTTTCCAGGGGCGGGTCACTGAAGCTTTCTTT
16	TRBV28	.	TRBD2	TRBJ2-7	CASSPSLAGGRYEQYF	TGTGCCAGCAGTCCTAGTCTAGCGGGAGGCAGGTACGAGCAGTACTTC
13	TRBV3-1	.	.	TRBJ2-3	CASSQRGTDTQYF	TGTGCCAGCAGCCAACGGGGCACAGATACGCAGTATTTT
16	TRBV9	.	.	TRBJ2-5	CASSPSRGRLQETQYF	TGTGCCAGCAGCCCAAGTCGGGGCAGACTCCAAGAGACCCAGTACTTC
14	TRBV20-1	.	.	TRBJ2-7	CSARARRGLDEQYF	TGCAGTGCTAGAGCCCGGCGGGGCCTCGACGAGCAGTACTTC
14	TRBV29-1	.	TRBD1	TRBJ1-1	CSLDRGGMNTEAFF	TGCAGTCTAGACAGGGGGGGGATGAACACTGAAGCTTTCTTT
13	TRBV28	.	.	TRBJ2-1	CASERQPYNEQFF	TGTGCCAGCGAAAGGCAGCCCTACAATGAGCAGTTCTTC
16	TRBV12-3/TRBV12-4	.	.	TRBJ2-1	CASSIGSAGYYNEQFF	TGTGCCAGCAGTATCGGCTCGGCAGGATATTACAATGAGCAGTTCTTC
15	TRBV19	.	.	TRBJ2-5	CASSFQQGPQETQYF	TGTGCCAGTAGTTTCCAACAGGGTCCCCAAGAGACCCAGTACTTC
12	TRBV29-1	.	.	TRBJ2-7	CSVSESSYEQYF	TGCAGCGTTTCGGAGAGCTCCTACGAGCAGTACTTC
15	TRBV6-2/TRBV6-3	.	TRBD1	TRBJ2-7	CANSYSRTGGYEQYF	TGTGCCAACAGTTACTCAAGGACAGGGGGCTACGAGCAGTACTTC
16	TRBV7-2	.	TRBD2	TRBJ2-7	CASSTDLAGGPKEQYF	TGTGCCAGCAGCACGGACCTAGCGGGAGGGCCGAAGGAGCAGTACTTC
15	TRBV6-5	.	TRBD2	TRBJ2-7	CASSYGAGVGGEQYF	TGTGCCAGCAGTTACGGTGCGGGAGTAGGTGGAGAGCAGTACTTC
16	TRBV5-6	.	.	TRBJ2-1	CASSLARWGTYNEQFF	TGTGCCAGCAGTCTGGCACGCTGGGGGACCTACAATGAGCAGTTCTTC
15	TRBV19	.	.	TRBJ1-2	CASSMWGKPNYGYTF	TGTGCCAGTAGTATGTGGGGTAAACCTAACTATGGCTACACCTTC
15	TRBV20-1	.	TRBD1	TRBJ2-2	CSAQRQGRWTGELFF	TGCAGTGCCCAGAGACAGGGGCGATGGACCGGGGAGCTGTTTTTT
16	TRBV19	.	TRBD1	TRBJ2-7	CASSLRGTGNSYEQYF	TGTGCCAGTAGTCTTCGCGGGACAGGGAATTCCTACGAGCAGTACTTC
17	TRBV12-3/TRBV12-4	.	TRBD2	TRBJ2-1	CASTRGTSGGALDEQFF	TGTGCCAGCACCAGAGGGACTAGCGGGGGGGCTCTTGATGAGCAGTTCTTC
14	TRBV12-3/TRBV12-4	.	.	TRBJ2-5	CASKTQVSQETQYF	TGTGCCAGCAAGACTCAGGTGTCGCAAGAGACCCAGTACTTC
15	TRBV10-3	.	TRBD2	TRBJ2-7	CAIRASGRGLYEQYF	TGTGCCATCCGGGCCAGCGGGAGGGGTTTATACGAGCAGTACTTC
15	TRBV6-2/TRBV6-3	.	TRBD1	TRBJ1-5	CASSPPGTENQPQHF	TGTGCCAGCAGCCCGCCCGGGACAGAGAATCAGCCCCAGCATTTT
15	TRBV24-1	.	.	TRBJ2-1	CATRGKGSSYNEQFF	TGTGCCACCAGAGGGAAGGGCAGCTCCTACAATGAGCAGTTCTTC
16	TRBV20-1	.	TRBD1	TRBJ2-3	CSARDNTGGGTDTQYF	TGCAGTGCTAGAGACAACACAGGGGGAGGCACAGATACGCAGTATTTT
16	TRBV7-9	.	TRBD1	TRBJ2-2	CASSPRQGKVTGELFF	TGTGCCAGCAGCCCCCGACAGGGAAAAGTGACCGGGGAGCTGTTTTTT
15	TRBV20-1	once	TRBD1	TRBJ1-2	CSARDEQGIVNGYTF	TGCAGTGCTAGAGATGAACAGGGGATAGTTAATGGCTACACCTTC
12	TRBV2	few	.	TRBJ2-1	CASSGLGYEQFF	TGTGCCAGCAGTGGTCTGGGGTATGAGCAGTTCTTC
12	TRBV5-1	.	.	TRBJ2-1	CASSLLGDEQFF	TGCGCCAGCAGCTTACTGGGGGATGAGCAGTTCTTC
18	TRBV19	.	TRBD1	TRBJ1-5	CASSSLGRGPRGNQPQHF	TGTGCCAGTAGTAGTTTGGGCAGGGGGCCCCGGGGGAATCAGCCCCAGCATTTT
14	TRBV9	.	.	TRBJ2-2	CASSVVSDTGELFF	TGTGCCAGCAGCGTAGTTTCGGACACCGGGGAGCTGTTTTTT
14	TRBV7-9	.	TRBD2	TRBJ2-7	CASSPGTSGTRQYF	TGTGCCAGCAGTCCCGGGACTAGCGGTACGCGGCAGTACTTC
16	TRBV7-6	.	.	TRBJ1-1	CASSPKTGPLNTEAFF	TGTGCCAGCAGCCCCAAGACAGGCCCCCTGAACACTGAAGCTTTCTTT
13	TRBV15	.	.	TRBJ2-5	CATRGTPQETQYF	TGTGCCACCAGAGGGACACCCCAAGAGACCCAGTACTTC
17	TRBV14	.	TRBD1	TRBJ1-3	CASSQRTGAISGNTIYF	TGTGCCAGCAGCCAGAGGACAGGGGCAATCTCTGGAAACACCATATATTTT
15	TRBV19	.	.	TRBJ2-1	CASSPVQGTINEQFF	TGTGCCAGTAGTCCTGTACAGGGAACCATCAATGAGCAGTTCTTC
14	TRBV5-1	.	TRBD1	TRBJ1-1	CASSWGTGTTEAFF	TGCGCCAGCAGCTGGGGGACAGGGACCACTGAAGCTTTCTTT
13	TRBV10-2	.	.	TRBJ2-5	CASSIDLQETQYF	TGCGCCAGCTCTATCGATTTGCAAGAGACCCAGTACTTC
19	TRBV24-1	.	TRBD2	TRBJ2-2	CATSENWLAGSVNTGELFF	TGTGCCACCAGTGAAAACTGGCTAGCGGGGTCGGTGAACACCGGGGAGCTGTTTTTT
15	TRBV7-2	.	TRBD2	TRBJ2-1	CASSLGLAGGREQFF	TGTGCCAGCAGCTTGGGTCTAGCGGGAGGTCGTGAGCAGTTCTTC
14	TRBV10-3	.	TRBD2	TRBJ2-7	CAISWTSENYEQYF	TGTGCCATCAGTTGGACTAGCGAGAACTACGAGCAGTACTTC
14	TRBV11-2	.	.	TRBJ2-2	CASSSQENTGELFF	TGTGCCAGCAGCTCACAGGAAAACACCGGGGAGCTGTTTTTT
16	TRBV5-1	.	TRBD2	TRBJ2-3	CASSLVASGRADTQYF	TGCGCCAGCAGCTTGGTGGCTAGCGGGAGGGCAGATACGCAGTATTTT
14	TRBV7-3	.	.	TRBJ2-3	CASSPPGVSDTQYF	TGTGCCAGCAGCCCGCCCGGAGTTTCAGATACGCAGTATTTT
13	TRBV2	.	.	TRBJ1-2	CASSQGSNYGYTF	TGTGCCAGCAGTCAGGGGAGTAACTATGGCTACACCTTC
12	TRBV30	.	.	TRBJ1-2	CAWSYGLYGYTF	TGTGCCTGGAGTTACGGGCTTTACGGCTACACCTTC
15	TRBV2	.	.	TRBJ2-4	CASRVLELAKNIQYF	TGTGCCAGCAGGGTACTAGAATTAGCCAAAAACATTCAGTACTTC
15	TRBV5-6	.	TRBD2	TRBJ2-3	CASRKRGPSTDTQYF	TGTGCCAGCCGAAAGCGGGGCCCTAGCACAGATACGCAGTATTTT
15	TRBV4-1	.	.	TRBJ1-5	CASRLGVVGNQPQHF	TGCGCCAGCAGACTAGGGGTCGTGGGCAATCAGCCCCAGCATTTT
15	TRBV12-3/TRBV12-4	.	.	TRBJ2-2	CASTRRGVITGELFF	TGTGCCAGCACCCGCAGGGGAGTGATCACCGGGGAGCTGTTTTTT
12	TRBV12-3/TRBV12-4	.	.	TRBJ1-5	CASSLQGQPQHF	TGTGCCAGCAGTTTGCAGGGTCAGCCCCAGCATTTT